These 8 T cell receptor beta chains were all obtained from the same sample, sequenced in a study of OX40 agonist ivuxolimab in advanced cancers. TCRdb's copy holds only in-frame clones and misses some; the assay was immunoSEQ multiplex PCR. Of about 55,000 clones in the sample, around four fifths are singletons; the top ten hold 1% to 1.5%. Source: CD4+ or CD8+ T cells sorted from blood, taken in a trial of the OX40 agonist ivuxolimab. All receptors come from an adult with an advanced solid tumor such as melanoma, head and neck, liver or kidney cancer.

This clone has only one observation. One junction end disagrees with the germline gene, perhaps due to a read error. The same CDR3 also results from other DNA sequences found in this sample. V is TRBV10-3 and J is TRBJ2-7; 11 bases are a match to TRBD2. Germline V gene lookup returns CDR1 ENHRY and CDR2 SYGVKD. The CDR3 consists of 14 residues. The CDR3 DNA follows: TGTGCTATCAGGACTAGCGGGCAGGGGTACGAGCAGTACTTC. Translation gives CAIRTSGQGYEQYF.

V is TRBV7-3 and J is TRBJ2-1, with TRBD2 matching 9 bases. CDR1 SGHTA and CDR2 FQGTGA come from the germline V gene. Trimming took 0 bases from V and 4 from J; bases not matched to a gene: 1. This CDR3 is built from 15 residues. CDR3 DNA sequence: TGTGCCAGCAGCTTAACGACTAGCGGTTACAATGAGCAGTTCTTC. Amino acids: CASSLTTSGYNEQFF.

V and J are TRBV10-3 and TRBJ1-1; D call uncertain. Germline lookup yields CDR1 ENHRY and CDR2 SYGVKD. This CDR3 spans 14 amino acids. Trimming cost V 2 bases and J 3 bases, with 10 bases left between them. DNA of the CDR3: TGTGCCATCAGTGAGCCCGATGGTCACACTGAAGCTTTCTTT. Residues: CAISEPDGHTEAFF.

This clone was seen a single time. The rearrangement links TRBV5-5 to TRBJ1-3, with a possible D match to TRBD1 (6 bases). The V and J ends lost 3 bases and 0 bases respectively, with 16 bases between them. The germline V gene has CDR1 SGHKS and CDR2 YYEKEE (reference sequence). The CDR3 is 17 amino acids. The CDR3 spells CASSSGPQGSSGNTIYF. The DNA of the CDR3 is TGTGCCAGCAGCTCCGGGCCTCAGGGGTCCTCTGGAAACACCATATATTTT.

This clone was observed a single time. The rearrangement uses TRBV2 and TRBJ1-2; D is possibly TRBD1 (5 bases). Germline-derived CDR1 and CDR2 are SNHLY and FYNNEI. V lost 7 bases and J 2 bases, leaving 14 bases between the germline ends. The CDR3 spans 14 residues. The CDR3 bases are TGTGCCAGCACTTCAGGGCTCGGGAACTATGGCTACACCTTC. This translates into CASTSGLGNYGYTF. Supplemented by reference TRBV2 and TRBJ1-2, the full variable domain reads EPEVTQTPSHQVTQMGQEVILRCVPISNHLYFYWYRQILGQKVEFLVSFYNNEISEKSEIFDDQFSVERPDGSNFTLKIRSTKLEDSAMYFCASTSGLGNYGYTFGSGTRLTVV.

The chain employs TRBV27 and TRBJ2-1, with 10 bases fitting TRBD2. J gave up 7 bases and V 5 bases, and 11 bases lay outside the gene matches. The germline V gene has CDR1 MNHEY and CDR2 SMNVEV (reference sequence). The CDR3 is 16 residues long. In DNA, the CDR3 is TGTGCCAGCAGTAGACCCCCCGGGACTAGCGTTAATGAGCAGTTCTTC. It specifies CASSRPPGTSVNEQFF.

The V and J genes are TRBV2 and TRBJ2-7; 8 bases match TRBD1. This CDR3 has 15 residues. The trim removed 5 bases at V and 5 bases at J, leaving 11 bases unmatched. Per germline, CDR1 SNHLY and CDR2 FYNNEI. Here the CDR3 reads CASSHIQGEENEQYF. The CDR3 DNA is TGTGCCAGCAGTCACATACAGGGGGAGGAGAACGAGCAGTACTTC.

J is TRBJ2-6 and V is TRBV19, with D hard to call. Trimming removed 5 bases from V and 1 base from J, with 9 bases in between. Germline lookup yields CDR1 LNHDA and CDR2 SQIVND (reference sequence). This CDR3 has 15 amino acids. This CDR3 reads CASSFGRSGANVLTF. DNA of the CDR3: TGTGCCAGTAGTTTCGGAAGATCTGGGGCCAACGTCCTGACTTTC.